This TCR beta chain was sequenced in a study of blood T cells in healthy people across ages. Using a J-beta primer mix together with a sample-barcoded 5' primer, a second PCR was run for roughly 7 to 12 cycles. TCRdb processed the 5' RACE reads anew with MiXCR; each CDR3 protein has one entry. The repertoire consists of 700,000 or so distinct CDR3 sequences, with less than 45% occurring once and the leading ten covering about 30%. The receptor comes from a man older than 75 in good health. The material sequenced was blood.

Here the CDR3 reads CASSLHREVSGELFF. The CDR3 region has the DNA TGTGCCAGCAGTTTACACAGGGAAGTTTCCGGGGAGCTGTTTTTT. The chain carries TRBV12-3 or TRBV12-4 and TRBJ2-2, with TRBD1 as a possible D gene (6 bases). V lost 2 bases and J lost 6, with 13 bases in between. The CDR3 loop spans 15 amino acids.